This T cell receptor beta chain comes out of a study of identical twins. General study results and limits: High-abundance cord blood beta clonotypes had fewer insertions; memory repertoires showed none.

A universal primer site arose from template switching, and cDNA bore unique molecular identifiers. TCRdb processed the 5' RACE reads anew with MiXCR; each CDR3 protein has one entry. The sample lists over 550,000 distinct CDR3 sequences; about 7.1% were seen once. This clonotype has just a few counts. The antigen is not known. V was trimmed by 4 bases and J by 2 bases, leaving 11 bases between them. Germline lookup yields CDR1 SEHNR and CDR2 FQNEAQ (reference sequence). This CDR3 has 14 residues. The same data also went into a second study, on yellow fever vaccine responses in identical twins. This second study notes: The T cell response to vaccination in identical twins was reportedly partly convergent and partly personalized.

Input material: PBMCs. This receptor was taken from a woman between 18 and 29 years old in good health. The chain carries TRBV7-9 and TRBJ2-5; D is unclear. The CDR3 here is CASSSRQIQETQYF. CDR3 DNA: TGTGCCAGCAGCTCCCGGCAGATACAAGAGACCCAGTACTTC.